The rows below give T cell receptor beta chains drawn from one sample of a study of blood T cells in healthy people across ages. One entry per CDR3 protein results from TCRdb running MiXCR on the 5' RACE reads. In the table there are approximately 1.5 million distinct CDR3 sequences, around 40% of which are singletons. The sample was blood. All receptors come from a woman between 18 and 29 years old in good health. Both conserved end residues are part of each CDR3. Fields, in order: J gene, D gene, V gene, clone size, CDR3 DNA, CDR3 protein. D genes are given only for firm matches. Only part of the rows carry a size: once, few, many, or a class if the clone is expanded.

TRBJ2-1 NA TRBV9 NA TGTGCCAGCAGCGTAGGGTATGCTACGAAGAATGAGCAGTTCTTC CASSVGYATKNEQFF
TRBJ2-3 TRBD2 TRBV28 few TGTGCCAGCACCCCTGGAGGGAGGGCCCTCACAGATACGCAGTATTTT CASTPGGRALTDTQYF
TRBJ2-1 TRBD2 TRBV12-3/TRBV12-4 NA TGTGCCAGCAGTTGGGCTAGCGGGAGTAATGAGCAGTTCTTC CASSWASGSNEQFF
TRBJ2-3 NA TRBV5-1 NA TGCGCCAGCAGCTCGAGCATCGGGTCAGGGAAGGCAGATACGCAGTATTTT CASSSSIGSGKADTQYF
TRBJ1-1 TRBD1 TRBV20-1 NA TGCAGTGCTCGCCGGAGGGGGCCGAACACTGAAGCTTTCTTT CSARRRGPNTEAFF
TRBJ2-7 NA TRBV6-5 NA TGTGCCAGCAGTTCTCTCCCCGAGCAGTACTTC CASSSLPEQYF
TRBJ2-7 NA TRBV20-1 NA TGCAGTGCCAAAAGGCCCCGCGGCTCCTACAATGAGCAGTACTTC CSAKRPRGSYNEQYF
TRBJ1-1 NA TRBV18 NA TGTGCCACCCTGAGCGGAAGGAACACTGAAGCTTTCTTT CATLSGRNTEAFF
TRBJ2-7 TRBD1 TRBV27 NA TGTGCCAGCAGTTTAGTAGGGGGCGAACTTCCCTACGAGCAGTACTTC CASSLVGGELPYEQYF
TRBJ1-2 NA TRBV19 few TGTGCCAGTAGTATGGCTCGGCGTGTCTACACCTTC CASSMARRVYTF
TRBJ1-1 NA TRBV6-2/TRBV6-3 few TGTGCCAGCAGTTACCTTTGGACCCCAACGCGTTCTGAAGCTTTCTTT CASSYLWTPTRSEAFF
TRBJ1-2 NA TRBV10-2 NA TGCGCCAGCAGTTCACCCAGGGGTTATGGCTACACCTTC CASSSPRGYGYTF
TRBJ1-1 NA TRBV28 NA TGTGCCAGCAGTTCCTCTGGGGCAGGGCTGAACACTGAAGCTTTCTTT CASSSSGAGLNTEAFF
TRBJ2-5 NA TRBV7-2 once TGTGCCAGCAGGAAAATTGACGGGGCTCAAGAGACCCAGTACTTC CASRKIDGAQETQYF
TRBJ2-5 NA TRBV6-2/TRBV6-3 NA TGTGCCAGCAGCAATCGAATGGAGACCCAGTACTTC CASSNRMETQYF
TRBJ1-6 NA TRBV27 NA TGTGCCAGCAGTTTCCGGGGCAGGGAGTATTCACCCCTCCACTTT CASSFRGREYSPLHF
TRBJ1-2 TRBD1 TRBV12-3/TRBV12-4 many TGTGCCAGCAGTTGGACAGGGGGTCATGGCTACACCTTC CASSWTGGHGYTF
TRBJ2-7 TRBD2 TRBV25-1 NA TGTGCCAGCAGTGAAACAGCGGGATATTCCTACGAGCAGTACTTC CASSETAGYSYEQYF
TRBJ2-3 NA TRBV20-1 NA TGCAGTGCTAGAAAGTGGTTTAGCACAGATACGCAGTATTTT CSARKWFSTDTQYF
TRBJ1-1 NA TRBV5-1 many TGTGCCAGCAGCTTAGAGGAGAACACTGAAGCTTTCTTT CASSLEENTEAFF
TRBJ2-7 NA TRBV4-1 NA TGCGCCAGCAGCCAAGGGGACGGTACCTACGAGCAGTACTTC CASSQGDGTYEQYF
TRBJ2-7 TRBD2 TRBV6-5 few TGTGCCAGCAGTTTTGGACTAGCGGAGGGTTCCTACGAGCAGTACTTC CASSFGLAEGSYEQYF
TRBJ2-1 NA TRBV28 NA TGTGCCAGCAGTGTTATAGACGGACAGCCTAACAATGAGCAGTTCTTC CASSVIDGQPNNEQFF
TRBJ1-2 NA TRBV6-5 NA TGTACCAGCAGTGACTCGGGGGGCCATGGCTACACCTTC CTSSDSGGHGYTF
TRBJ2-7 NA TRBV12-3/TRBV12-4 few TGTGCCAGCAGTCCGGCCTGGGAGCAGTACTTC CASSPAWEQYF